These 23 T cell receptor beta chains originate from one sample sequenced in a study of technical replicates of blood from a few donors. Here immunoSEQ multiplex PCR was the method, and the copy in TCRdb shows in-frame clones only, minus some. The profile covers more than 65,000 clones, with about 81% appearing a single time and 3% to 5% taken by the ten largest. The sequenced sample consisted of PBMCs. The origin of the receptors is a human donor in good health. Some clones in this sample may be carry-over from other donors' samples.

The chain links TRBV7-9 to TRBJ2-1; a weak D match, TRBD1 (7 bases). The ends were cut back, 6 bases at V and 3 bases at J, with 12 bases in the middle. This CDR3 contains 14 residues. Looked up from germline, CDR1 is SEHNR and CDR2 is FQNEAQ (reference sequence). In DNA form, the CDR3 reads TGTGCCAGCAGGGAGGGACAGAGCTACAATGAGCAGTTCTTC. Residues: CASREGQSYNEQFF.

The genes are TRBV7-2 and TRBJ1-1, with 8 bases aligning to TRBD1. With 6 bases clipped from V and 2 bases from J, the junction kept 5 bases outside the gene matches. Germline CDR1 and CDR2: SGHTA and FQGNSA. CDR3 length: 14 residues. The DNA for the CDR3 is TGTGCCAGCAGACCGGACAGGGCCAACACTGAAGCTTTCTTT. Its translation is CASRPDRANTEAFF.

CDR3 amino acids: CSVTSLGESSYEQYF. The CDR3 DNA is TGCAGCGTTACGTCCTTGGGCGAGAGCTCCTACGAGCAGTACTTC. The chain links TRBV29-1 to TRBJ2-7; D remains ambiguous. This CDR3 is built from 15 residues. Per the germline V gene, CDR1 is SQVTM and CDR2 is ANQGSEA. Trimming removed 5 bases from V and 0 bases from J, with 17 bases in between.

The chain uses TRBV28 and TRBJ1-5; D gene uncertain. Trimming stripped 2 bases from V and 6 bases from J, with 5 bases between. This CDR3 contains 12 residues. Germline loops: CDR1 MDHEN, CDR2 SYDVKM. DNA for the CDR3: TGTGCCAGCAGTTTAGGGCGTCAGCCCCAGCATTTT. Translated: CASSLGRQPQHF.

The V call is TRBV7-2, the J call TRBJ2-7; TRBD1 might be the D (6 bases). The ends were cut back, 1 base at V and 6 bases at J, with 10 bases in the middle. Germline loops: CDR1 SGHTA, CDR2 FQGNSA. The CDR3 is made up of 13 amino acids. The CDR3 loop is CASSLEQGVEQYF. In nucleotides, the CDR3 is TGTGCCAGCAGCTTAGAACAGGGTGTCGAGCAGTACTTC.

The V gene is TRBV4-3, the J gene TRBJ2-3; the D gene is possibly TRBD2 (5 bases). V lost 4 bases and J 0 bases, leaving 14 bases between the germline ends. The CDR3 totals 16 residues. Germline CDR1 reads LGHNA; CDR2 reads YSLEER. For the CDR3, the DNA is TGCGCCAGCAGCCCGAAGAGAGAGCGGAGCACAGATACGCAGTATTTT. Its protein product is CASSPKRERSTDTQYF.

This chain connects TRBV2 to TRBJ1-2, with 8 nucleotides matching TRBD1. This CDR3 region has 12 residues. Trimming removed 4 bases from V and 5 bases from J; junction bases left unmatched: 0. Per germline, CDR1 SNHLY and CDR2 FYNNEI. The CDR3 DNA reads as TGTGCCAGCAGTGGGACAGGGTATGGCTACACCTTC. It is translated as CASSGTGYGYTF.

The rearrangement links TRBV6-6 to TRBJ1-5; possibly TRBD1 for D (6 bases). CDR3 length: 14 amino acids. From germline, CDR1 is MNHNY and CDR2 SVGAGI (reference sequence). The V end lost 4 bases, the J end lost 7 bases, and 14 bases lay between the germline ends. CDR3 loop: CASSLPQGWQPQHF. CDR3 bases: TGTGCCAGCAGTTTACCCCAGGGGTGGCAGCCCCAGCATTTT.

The rearrangement uses TRBV6-6 and TRBJ2-7; no reliable D call. This CDR3 is 13 amino acids long. Per the germline V gene, CDR1 is MNHNY and CDR2 is SVGAGI (reference sequence). Trimming removed 5 bases from V and 7 bases from J, with 15 bases in between. In DNA form, the CDR3 reads TGTGCCAGCAGTCCCTCCTCGAGTTGGGAGCAGTACTTC. Protein product: CASSPSSSWEQYF.

This clone was seen once. CDR3 protein: CASSSPGTGVYNEQFF. The CDR3 nucleotides read TGCGCCAGCAGCTCGCCCGGGACAGGCGTCTACAATGAGCAGTTCTTC. This chain connects TRBV5-1 to TRBJ2-1, with 8 nucleotides matching TRBD1. The germline V gene encodes CDR1 SGHRS and CDR2 YFSETQ. The CDR3 is made up of 16 amino acids. Trimming cost V 3 bases and J 3 bases; bases outside gene matches: 8.

The chain is built from TRBV1 and TRBJ2-1; the table assigns TRBD2, which was not confirmed against the DNA. TRBV1 is recorded as a pseudogene. The length of the CDR3 is 18 residues. This CDR3 reads CTSSPSGWRGREVNEQFF. The CDR3 coding sequence is TGCACCAGCAGCCCTAGCGGATGGCGCGGGAGAGAGGTAAATGAGCAGTTCTTC.

This chain joins TRBV4-2 and TRBJ2-5; TRBD2 might be the D (5 bases). The germline V gene has CDR1 LGHNA and CDR2 YNFKEQ. The CDR3 contains 14 residues. Trimming stripped 4 bases from V and 5 bases from J, with 14 bases between. CDR3 DNA sequence: TGTGCCAGCAGCCGGAACCTCGGGGAGGAGACCCAGTACTTC. Translating gives CASSRNLGEETQYF.

The J gene is TRBJ1-4, the V gene TRBV28; D may be TRBD1 (6 bases). Germline values: CDR1 MDHEN, CDR2 SYDVKM. V was shortened by 1 base and J by 8 bases, with 14 bases between the two germline ends. The CDR3 extends over 15 amino acids. The CDR3 is CASSLLGDKFEKLFF. CDR3 coding DNA: TGTGCCAGCAGTTTATTAGGGGACAAGTTCGAAAAACTGTTTTTT.

This clone was seen once. The chain carries TRBV4-2 and TRBJ2-5; TRBD2 agrees at 9 bases. Germline values: CDR1 LGHNA, CDR2 YNFKEQ. The CDR3 is 16 residues long. The trim removed 0 bases at V and 5 bases at J, leaving 7 bases unmatched. The CDR3 loop is CASSQDSSGGSETQYF. DNA for the CDR3: TGTGCCAGCAGCCAAGATTCCAGCGGGGGGTCGGAGACCCAGTACTTC.

In nucleotides, the CDR3 is TGTGCCAGCAGCGTAGCGGGGGCTGAAGCTTTCTTT. Translation gives CASSVAGAEAFF. V gene TRBV9 combines with J gene TRBJ1-1; D may be TRBD1 (5 bases). Germline V gene sequence: CDR1 SGDLS, CDR2 YYNGEE. V was clipped by 0 bases and J by 6 bases, with 6 bases between them. CDR3 size: 12 residues. The full variable domain, completed using reference TRBV9 and TRBJ1-1, is DSGVTQTPKHLITATGQRVTLRCSPRSGDLSVYWYQQSLDQGLQFLIQYYNGEERAKGNILERFSAQQFPDLHSELNLSSLELGDSALYFCASSVAGAEAFFGQGTRLTVV.

The chain combines TRBV4-1 with TRBJ1-5, with D perhaps TRBD1 (5 bases). The CDR3 runs 16 residues. V was trimmed by 6 bases and J by 2 bases, leaving 17 bases between them. Germline V lookup: CDR1 MGHRA, CDR2 YSYEKL. The CDR3 loop is CASRTVGGRGNQPQHF. CDR3 nucleotides: TGCGCCAGCAGGACCGTGGGGGGTCGCGGCAATCAGCCCCAGCATTTT.

The chain employs TRBV6-1 and TRBJ1-2, with D possibly being TRBD1 (5 bases). The CDR3 has 16 residues. Per germline, CDR1 MNHNS and CDR2 SASEGT. V dropped 3 bases and J dropped 3 bases, with 17 bases sitting between them. CDR3 loop: CASSEGRGWVDYGYTF. CDR3 nucleotides: TGTGCCAGCAGTGAGGGGAGGGGTTGGGTAGACTATGGCTACACCTTC.

The chain has TRBV11-2 and TRBJ1-2; D is undetermined. V was shortened by 4 bases and J by 5 bases, with 11 bases between the two germline ends. Germline loops: CDR1 SGHAT, CDR2 FQNNGV. The CDR3 loop spans 13 amino acids. The CDR3 loop is CASSSLTWYGYTF. The CDR3 DNA follows: TGTGCCAGCAGCTCCCTAACGTGGTATGGCTACACCTTC.

This clone was found many times. The chain carries TRBV30 and TRBJ2-2; D is possibly TRBD1 (6 bases). CDR3 size: 15 residues. Germline values: CDR1 GTSNPN, CDR2 SVGIG (reference sequence). V gave up 1 base and J gave up 2 bases, with 11 bases separating them. This CDR3 is CAWSALGANTGELFF. In DNA form, the CDR3 reads TGTGCCTGGAGTGCCCTGGGGGCTAACACCGGGGAGCTGTTTTTT. The full variable domain, its missing parts supplied by reference TRBV30 and TRBJ2-2, is SQTIHQWPATLVQPVGSPLSLECTVEGTSNPNLYWYRQAAGRGLQLLFYSVGIGQISSEVPQNLSASRPQDRQFILSSKKLLLSDSGFYLCAWSALGANTGELFFGEGSRLTVL.

The chain links TRBV30 to TRBJ1-1; 8 bases line up with TRBD1. Germline V gene lookup returns CDR1 GTSNPN and CDR2 SVGIG (reference sequence). CDR3 length equals 14 residues. V lost 3 bases, J lost 5 bases, and 8 bases stayed unmatched. The CDR3 loop reads CAWRRTGNGTEAFF. The CDR3 DNA reads as TGTGCCTGGAGACGGACAGGGAATGGGACTGAAGCTTTCTTT.

The V and J genes are TRBV28 and TRBJ2-7; 8 nucleotides match TRBD2. Germline CDR1 and CDR2: MDHEN and SYDVKM. CDR3 length: 17 amino acids. The junction had 10 bases not matched to a gene; V was cut back by 3 bases and J by 0 bases. CDR3 DNA: TGTGCCAGCAGTTTGCTGTTTCGGCGGGGGGACTCCTACGAGCAGTACTTC. It codes for CASSLLFRRGDSYEQYF. Supplemented by reference TRBV28 and TRBJ2-7, the full variable domain reads DVKVTQSSRYLVKRTGEKVFLECVQDMDHENMFWYRQDPGLGLRLIYFSYDVKMKEKGDIPEGYSVSREKKERFSLILESASTNQTSMYLCASSLLFRRGDSYEQYFGPGTRLTVT.

The J gene is TRBJ2-6, the V gene TRBV4-1, with D possibly being TRBD2 (5 bases). Trimming shortened V by 4 bases and J by 4 bases, and 17 bases separated the two germline ends. The CDR3 runs to 17 residues. Germline V lookup: CDR1 MGHRA, CDR2 YSYEKL. CDR3 sequence reads: CASSPNPSGYGANVLTF. For the CDR3, the DNA is TGCGCCAGCAGCCCCAACCCTTCGGGGTACGGGGCCAACGTCCTGACTTTC.

This clone was counted only a few times. The rearrangement joins TRBV15 to TRBJ2-2; D unclear. Germline lookup yields CDR1 LNHNV and CDR2 YYDKDF (reference sequence). The CDR3 consists of 14 residues. V was clipped by 0 bases and J by 5 bases, with 7 bases between them. CDR3 in amino acids: CATSRDLVTGELFF. CDR3 in DNA: TGTGCCACCAGCAGAGATCTCGTGACCGGGGAGCTGTTTTTT.